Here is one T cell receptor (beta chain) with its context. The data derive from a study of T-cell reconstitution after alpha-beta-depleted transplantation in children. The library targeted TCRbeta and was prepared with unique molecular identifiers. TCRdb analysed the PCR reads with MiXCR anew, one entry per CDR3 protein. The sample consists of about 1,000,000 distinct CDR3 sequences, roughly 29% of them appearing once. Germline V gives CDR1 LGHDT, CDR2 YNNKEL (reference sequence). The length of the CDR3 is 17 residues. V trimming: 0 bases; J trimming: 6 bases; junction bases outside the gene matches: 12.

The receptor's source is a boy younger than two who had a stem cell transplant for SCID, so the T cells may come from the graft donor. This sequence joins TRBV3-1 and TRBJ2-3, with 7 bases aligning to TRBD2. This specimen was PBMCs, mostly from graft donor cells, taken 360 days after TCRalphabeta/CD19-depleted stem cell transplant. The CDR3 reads CASSQEEGTIYRDTQYF. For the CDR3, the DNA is TGTGCCAGCAGCCAAGAAGAGGGGACTATTTACAGGGATACGCAGTATTTT.